The 14 T cell receptor beta chains given below trace back to one sample, sequenced in a study of T cell changes during pregnancy in multiple sclerosis. Clones were sequenced by immunoSEQ multiplex PCR, and TCRdb holds only the in-frame ones, with some missing. This table has about 28,000 clones, approximately 89% appearing once. Sequences were derived from CD4+ T cells from peripheral blood mononuclear cells, sampled in the second trimester of pregnancy. These receptors all come from a female donor with multiple sclerosis, enrolled in a pregnancy study.

Note on this clone: This sample also contains other DNA sequences that code for the same CDR3. This sequence joins TRBV29-1 and TRBJ2-1; 7 bases are a match to TRBD1. The germline CDR1 and CDR2 sequences are SQVTM and ANQGSEA. The CDR3 is 13 residues long. After removal of 7 bases from V and 2 bases from J, the junction contained 5 bases not matched to a gene. CDR3 DNA sequence: TGCAGCGGCCACAGGGGCCCCTACAATGAGCAGTTCTTC. Translated, it gives CSGHRGPYNEQFF.

V is TRBV6-5 and J is TRBJ1-3; 7 nucleotides match TRBD1. Germline trimming cut 5 bases from V and 4 bases from J; bases unmatched to any gene: 5. The CDR3 is 14 residues long. From germline, CDR1 is MNHEY and CDR2 SVGAGI. This CDR3 reads CASSIDREGNTIYF. DNA for the CDR3: TGTGCCAGCAGTATCGACAGGGAGGGAAACACCATATATTTT.

The chain joins TRBV7-9 to TRBJ1-2, with D tentatively TRBD1 (6 bases). CDR1 SEHNR and CDR2 FQNEAQ come from the germline V gene (reference sequence). V was trimmed by 5 bases and J by 6 bases, leaving 13 bases between them. The CDR3 has 13 amino acids. Here the CDR3 DNA reads TGTGCCAGCAGCCTCAGGACAGAGGATGGCTACACCTTC. The encoded protein is CASSLRTEDGYTF.

This clone was detected once. CDR3 DNA sequence: TGTGCCAGCAGCTATTTTGACAGGGACAAATCACCCCTCCACTTT. Translating gives CASSYFDRDKSPLHF. The V call is TRBV5-4, the J call TRBJ1-6; 7 bases map to TRBD1. The CDR3 extends over 15 amino acids. With V trimmed by 3 bases and J by 10 bases, 10 bases remained unmatched. Germline V CDR1 and CDR2: SGHNT, YYREEE (reference sequence).

V and J are TRBV5-1 and TRBJ2-7; no definite D call. Trimming pared 0 bases from V and 2 bases from J, leaving 9 bases between. This CDR3 has 14 residues. CDR1 and CDR2 (germline): SGHRS, YFSETQ. For the CDR3, the DNA is TGCGCCAGCAGCTTGGCCGACACTCCCTACGAGCAGTACTTC. This codes for CASSLADTPYEQYF. The whole variable domain, remainder taken from reference TRBV5-1 and TRBJ2-7, is KAGVTQTPRYLIKTRGQQVTLSCSPISGHRSVSWYQQTPGQGLQFLFEYFSETQRNKGNFPGRFSGRQFSNSRSEMNVSTLELGDSALYLCASSLADTPYEQYFGPGTRLTVT.

This chain joins TRBV9 and TRBJ1-3; D gene ambiguous. V was pared by 1 base and J by 0 bases, with 8 bases between. Germline V gene lookup returns CDR1 SGDLS and CDR2 YYNGEE. The CDR3 runs 15 residues. CDR3 amino acids: CASSVLPRSGNTIYF. The CDR3 DNA reads TGTGCCAGCAGCGTACTTCCCCGCTCTGGAAACACCATATATTTT.

The chain has TRBV7-9 and TRBJ1-3; 7 bases align to TRBD1. Trimming at V came to 5 bases and at J to 3 bases, leaving 7 bases not matched to a gene. The CDR3 consists of 15 residues. CDR1 SEHNR and CDR2 FQNEAQ come from the germline V gene (reference sequence). The CDR3 DNA reads TGTGCCAGCAGCACCGGGACAGCGAATGGAAACACCATATATTTT. The encoded protein is CASSTGTANGNTIYF. Complete variable domain (other parts from reference TRBV7-9 and TRBJ1-3): DTGVSQNPRHKITKRGQNVTFRCDPISEHNRLYWYRQTLGQGPEFLTYFQNEAQLEKSRLLSDRFSAERPKGSFSTLEIQRTEQGDSAMYLCASSTGTANGNTIYFGEGSWLTVV.

The V call is TRBV5-1, the J call TRBJ1-4; TRBD1 matches at 8 bases. CDR3 length equals 15 residues. Looked up from germline, CDR1 is SGHRS and CDR2 is YFSETQ. V shed 7 bases and J 2 bases; nucleotides not matched to a gene: 7. The DNA for the CDR3 is TGCGCCAGCCAACAGGGGGGTCCTACTAATGAAAAACTGTTTTTT. Residues: CASQQGGPTNEKLFF.

Here the CDR3 DNA reads TGTGCCAGCAGCTCGGGACAGCACTATGGCTACACCTTC. As protein: CASSSGQHYGYTF. This chain joins TRBV2 and TRBJ1-2; 7 bases line up with TRBD1. This CDR3 contains 13 residues. CDR1 and CDR2 from the germline V gene are SNHLY and FYNNEI. J gave up 3 bases and V 6 bases, and 4 bases lay outside the gene matches.

The chain joins TRBV6-1 to TRBJ1-2, with TRBD1 as a possible D gene (6 bases). Deletions cut 5 bases from V and 3 bases from J, with 13 bases between. Germline CDR1 is MNHNS and CDR2 is SASEGT. The CDR3 spans 14 residues. This CDR3 is CASSRRGPDYGYTF. CDR3 DNA: TGTGCCAGCAGTCGGCGGGGGCCCGACTATGGCTACACCTTC.

The V and J genes are TRBV27 and TRBJ1-5, with D possibly TRBD1 on 6 matching bases. V lost 6 bases, J lost 0 bases, and 12 bases lay in between. The length of the CDR3 is 15 residues. Germline CDR1 is MNHEY and CDR2 is SMNVEV (reference sequence). CDR3 sequence (DNA): TGTGCCAGCAGGAACCAGGGGTATAGCAATCAGCCCCAGCATTTT. It is translated as CASRNQGYSNQPQHF.

The chain employs TRBV5-4 and TRBJ2-3; 9 bases are shared with TRBD1. With 3 bases clipped from V and 4 bases from J, the junction kept 6 bases outside the gene matches. The CDR3 runs to 15 residues. CDR1 SGHNT and CDR2 YYREEE come from the germline V gene (reference sequence). CDR3 nucleotide sequence: TGTGCCAGCAGCTCGGGACAGGGCAATGCAGATACGCAGTATTTT. Its protein product is CASSSGQGNADTQYF.

This chain connects TRBV4-1 to TRBJ2-7; 11 nucleotides match TRBD2. Losses at the gene ends were 1 base for V and 3 bases for J; bases not matched to a gene: 5. Germline V gene sequence: CDR1 MGHRA, CDR2 YSYEKL. The CDR3 has 16 amino acids. As DNA, the CDR3 is TGCGCCAGCAGCCAAGCCGGACTAGCGGGCCGCTACGAGCAGTACTTC. Its protein product is CASSQAGLAGRYEQYF.

CDR3 sequence (DNA): TGTGCCAGCAGGGCAGGGGGGCGAGGCAATCAGCCCCAGCATTTT. Amino acid sequence: CASRAGGRGNQPQHF. This chain links TRBV6-5 with TRBJ1-5; 7 bases fit TRBD1. Germline CDR1 and CDR2: MNHEY and SVGAGI. The trim removed 6 bases at V and 2 bases at J, leaving 7 bases unmatched. The length of the CDR3 is 15 residues.